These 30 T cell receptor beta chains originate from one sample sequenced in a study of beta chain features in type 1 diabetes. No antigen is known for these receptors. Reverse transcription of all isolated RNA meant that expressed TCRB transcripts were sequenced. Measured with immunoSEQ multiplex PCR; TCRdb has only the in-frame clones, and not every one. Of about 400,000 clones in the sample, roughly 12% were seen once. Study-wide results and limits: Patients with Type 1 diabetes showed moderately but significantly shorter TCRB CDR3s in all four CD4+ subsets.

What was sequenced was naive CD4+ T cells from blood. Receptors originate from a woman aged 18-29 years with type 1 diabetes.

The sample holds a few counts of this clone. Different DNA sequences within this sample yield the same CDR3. The CDR3 nucleotides read TGCGCCAGCAGCGTAGGGACAGGGGGCCAAGAGACCCAGTACTTC. Encoded protein: CASSVGTGGQETQYF. The chain couples TRBV5-1 to TRBJ2-5; 11 bases map to TRBD1. V lost 4 bases, J lost 1 base, and 3 bases stayed unmatched. Germline V gene data show CDR1 as SGHRS and CDR2 as YFSETQ. The CDR3 is 15 amino acids.

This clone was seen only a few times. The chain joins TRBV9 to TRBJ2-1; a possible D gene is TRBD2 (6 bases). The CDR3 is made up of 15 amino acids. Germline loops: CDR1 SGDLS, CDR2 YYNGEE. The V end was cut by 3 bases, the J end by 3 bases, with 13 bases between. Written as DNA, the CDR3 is TGTGCCAGCAGCGCCAGGAGGGAGTTCTACAATGAGCAGTTCTTC. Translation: CASSARREFYNEQFF. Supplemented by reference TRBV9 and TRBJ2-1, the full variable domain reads DSGVTQTPKHLITATGQRVTLRCSPRSGDLSVYWYQQSLDQGLQFLIQYYNGEERAKGNILERFSAQQFPDLHSELNLSSLELGDSALYFCASSARREFYNEQFFGPGTRLTVL.

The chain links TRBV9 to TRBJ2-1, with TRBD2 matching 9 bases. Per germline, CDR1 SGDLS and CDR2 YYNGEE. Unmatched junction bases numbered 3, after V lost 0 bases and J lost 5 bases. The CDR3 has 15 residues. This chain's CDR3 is CASSVGGRGHNEQFF. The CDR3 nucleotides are TGTGCCAGCAGCGTAGGCGGGAGGGGCCACAATGAGCAGTTCTTC.

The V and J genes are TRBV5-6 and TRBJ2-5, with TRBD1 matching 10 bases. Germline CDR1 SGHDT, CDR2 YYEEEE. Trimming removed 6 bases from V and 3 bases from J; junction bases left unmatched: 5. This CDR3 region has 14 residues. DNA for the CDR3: TGTGCCAGCAACCGCGGACAGGGGGAAGAGACCCAGTACTTC. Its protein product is CASNRGQGEETQYF.

The CDR3: CSASAPREQFF. CDR3 DNA sequence: TGCAGTGCTAGCGCCCCGCGTGAGCAGTTCTTC. The V gene is TRBV20-1, the J gene TRBJ2-1; D remains ambiguous. In germline, CDR1 is DFQATT, CDR2 SNEGSKA (reference sequence). This CDR3 comprises 11 residues. V lost 3 bases, J lost 9 bases, and 9 bases lay in between.

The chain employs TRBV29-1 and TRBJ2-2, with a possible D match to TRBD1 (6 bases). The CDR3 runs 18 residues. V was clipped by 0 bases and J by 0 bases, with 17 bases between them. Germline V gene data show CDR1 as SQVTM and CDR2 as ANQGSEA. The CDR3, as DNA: TGCAGCGTTGAAGACCTACCCTCTGACAGGACGAACACCGGGGAGCTGTTTTTT. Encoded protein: CSVEDLPSDRTNTGELFF.

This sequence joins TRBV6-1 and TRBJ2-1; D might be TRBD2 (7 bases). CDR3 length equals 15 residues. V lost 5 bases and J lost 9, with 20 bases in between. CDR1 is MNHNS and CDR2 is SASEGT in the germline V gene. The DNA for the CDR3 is TGTGCCAGCAGTTCGACAGGACTAGGCTTGGGTGAGCAGTTCTTC. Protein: CASSSTGLGLGEQFF.

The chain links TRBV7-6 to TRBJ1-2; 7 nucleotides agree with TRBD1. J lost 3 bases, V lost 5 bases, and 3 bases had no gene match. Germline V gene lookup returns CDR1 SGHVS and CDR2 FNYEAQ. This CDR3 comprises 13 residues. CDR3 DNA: TGTGCCAGCAGCCGAGACAGGGACTATGGCTACACCTTC. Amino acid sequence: CASSRDRDYGYTF.

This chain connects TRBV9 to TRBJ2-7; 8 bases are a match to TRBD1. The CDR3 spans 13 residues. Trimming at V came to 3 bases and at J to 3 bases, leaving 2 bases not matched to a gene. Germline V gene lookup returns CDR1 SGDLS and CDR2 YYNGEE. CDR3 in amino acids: CASSAGTGYEQYF. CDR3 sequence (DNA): TGTGCCAGCAGCGCCGGGACAGGCTACGAGCAGTACTTC.

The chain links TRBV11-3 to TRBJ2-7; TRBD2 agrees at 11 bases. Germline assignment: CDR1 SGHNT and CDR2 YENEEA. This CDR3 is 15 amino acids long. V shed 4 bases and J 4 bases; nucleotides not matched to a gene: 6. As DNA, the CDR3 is TGTGCCAGCAGCTACGTACTAGCGGGAGAGTACGAGCAGTACTTC. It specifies CASSYVLAGEYEQYF.

The CDR3 DNA sequence: TGTGCCAGCAGTTCCCCTAGCCGGTCGGAGACCCAGTACTTC. Its protein product is CASSSPSRSETQYF. This sequence joins TRBV6-5 and TRBJ2-5; D might be TRBD2 (5 bases). V was pared by 4 bases and J by 5 bases, with 14 bases between. This CDR3 has 14 residues. Germline V lookup: CDR1 MNHEY, CDR2 SVGAGI.

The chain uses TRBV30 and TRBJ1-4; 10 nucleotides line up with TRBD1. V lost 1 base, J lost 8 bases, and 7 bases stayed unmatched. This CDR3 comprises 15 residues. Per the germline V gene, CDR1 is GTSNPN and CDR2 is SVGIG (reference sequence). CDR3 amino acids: CAWSADRGLWEKLFF. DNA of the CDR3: TGTGCCTGGAGTGCCGACAGGGGGCTTTGGGAAAAACTGTTTTTT.

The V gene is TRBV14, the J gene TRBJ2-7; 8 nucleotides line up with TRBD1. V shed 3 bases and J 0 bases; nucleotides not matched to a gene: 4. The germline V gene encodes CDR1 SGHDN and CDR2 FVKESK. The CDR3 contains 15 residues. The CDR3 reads CASSQADRVSYEQYF. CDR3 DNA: TGTGCCAGCAGCCAGGCGGACAGGGTCTCCTACGAGCAGTACTTC. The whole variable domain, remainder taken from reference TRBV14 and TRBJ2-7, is EAGVTQFPSHSVIEKGQTVTLRCDPISGHDNLYWYRRVMGKEIKFLLHFVKESKQDESGMPNNRFLAERTGGTYSTLKVQPAELEDSGVYFCASSQADRVSYEQYFGPGTRLTVT.

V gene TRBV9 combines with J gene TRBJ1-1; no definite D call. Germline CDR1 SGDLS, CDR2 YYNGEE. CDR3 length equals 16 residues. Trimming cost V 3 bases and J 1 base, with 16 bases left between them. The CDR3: CASSELAVRGNTEAFF. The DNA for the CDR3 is TGTGCCAGCAGCGAGCTAGCGGTTAGAGGGAACACTGAAGCTTTCTTT.

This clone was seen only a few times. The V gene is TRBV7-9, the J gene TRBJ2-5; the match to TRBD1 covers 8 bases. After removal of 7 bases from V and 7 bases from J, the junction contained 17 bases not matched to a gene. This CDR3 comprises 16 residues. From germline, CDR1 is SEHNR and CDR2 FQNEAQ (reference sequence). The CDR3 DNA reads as TGTGCCAGCATCGCAGGGGGCCAGGCGCTATCGGGGACCCAGTACTTC. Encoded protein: CASIAGGQALSGTQYF.

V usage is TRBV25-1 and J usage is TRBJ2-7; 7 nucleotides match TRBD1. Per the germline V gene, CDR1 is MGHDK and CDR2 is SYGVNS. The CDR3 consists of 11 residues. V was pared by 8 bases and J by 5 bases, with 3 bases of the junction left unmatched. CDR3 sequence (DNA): TGTGCCAGCGGGACAGTTAACGAGCAGTACTTC. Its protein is CASGTVNEQYF.

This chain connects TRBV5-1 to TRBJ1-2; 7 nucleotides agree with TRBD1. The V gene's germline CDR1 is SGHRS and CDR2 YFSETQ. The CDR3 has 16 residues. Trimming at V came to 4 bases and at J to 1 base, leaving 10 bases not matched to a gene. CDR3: CASSKQTGQSNYGYTF. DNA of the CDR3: TGCGCCAGCAGCAAGCAAACGGGACAGAGTAACTATGGCTACACCTTC. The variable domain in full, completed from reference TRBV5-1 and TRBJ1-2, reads KAGVTQTPRYLIKTRGQQVTLSCSPISGHRSVSWYQQTPGQGLQFLFEYFSETQRNKGNFPGRFSGRQFSNSRSEMNVSTLELGDSALYLCASSKQTGQSNYGYTFGSGTRLTVV.

CDR3 DNA: TGTGCCAGCACCAGAAGCGGGAGTGTTAGGAATGAGCAGTTCTTC. Encoded protein: CASTRSGSVRNEQFF. The rearrangement uses TRBV27 and TRBJ2-1; 8 bases are a match to TRBD2. The J segment lost 7 bases and the V segment lost 7 bases, leaving 12 bases of the junction unmatched. The CDR3 is 15 residues long. Germline V gives CDR1 MNHEY, CDR2 SMNVEV (reference sequence).

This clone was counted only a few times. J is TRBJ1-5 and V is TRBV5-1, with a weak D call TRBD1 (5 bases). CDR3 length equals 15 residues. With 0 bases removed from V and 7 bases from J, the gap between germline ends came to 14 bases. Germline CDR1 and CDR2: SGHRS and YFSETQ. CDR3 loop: CASSLAGGAGQPQHF. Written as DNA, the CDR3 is TGCGCCAGCAGCTTGGCCGGAGGGGCTGGCCAGCCCCAGCATTTT.

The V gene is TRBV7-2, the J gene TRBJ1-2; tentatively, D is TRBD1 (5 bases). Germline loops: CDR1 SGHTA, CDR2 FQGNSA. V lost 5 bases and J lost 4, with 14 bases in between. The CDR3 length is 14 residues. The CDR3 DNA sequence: TGTGCCAGCAGCCCGAACCAGGGCGGCTATGGCTACACCTTC. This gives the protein CASSPNQGGYGYTF.

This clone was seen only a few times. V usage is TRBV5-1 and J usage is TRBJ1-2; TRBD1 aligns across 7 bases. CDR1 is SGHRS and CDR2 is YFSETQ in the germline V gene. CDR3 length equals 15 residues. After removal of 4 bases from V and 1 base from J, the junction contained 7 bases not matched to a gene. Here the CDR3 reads CASSHHRGNNYGYTF. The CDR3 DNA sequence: TGCGCCAGCAGCCACCACAGGGGCAATAACTATGGCTACACCTTC.

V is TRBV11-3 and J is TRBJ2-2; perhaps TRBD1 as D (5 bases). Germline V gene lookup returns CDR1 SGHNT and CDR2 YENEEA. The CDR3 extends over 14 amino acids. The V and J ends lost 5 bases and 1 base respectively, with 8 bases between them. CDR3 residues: CASSPQGNTGELFF. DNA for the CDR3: TGTGCCAGCAGCCCCCAGGGGAACACCGGGGAGCTGTTTTTT.

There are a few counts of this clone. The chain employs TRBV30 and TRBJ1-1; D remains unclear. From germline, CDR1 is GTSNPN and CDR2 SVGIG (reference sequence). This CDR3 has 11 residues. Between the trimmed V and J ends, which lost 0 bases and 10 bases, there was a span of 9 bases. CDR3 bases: TGTGCCTGGAGTGTATCCCAGTCAGCTTTCTTT. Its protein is CAWSVSQSAFF.

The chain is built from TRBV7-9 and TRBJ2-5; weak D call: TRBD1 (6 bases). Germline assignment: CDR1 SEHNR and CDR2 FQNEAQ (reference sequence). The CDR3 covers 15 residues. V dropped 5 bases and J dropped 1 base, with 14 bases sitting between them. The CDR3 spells CASSPRGTLQETQYF. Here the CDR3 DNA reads TGTGCCAGCAGCCCGCGAGGGACACTCCAAGAGACCCAGTACTTC.

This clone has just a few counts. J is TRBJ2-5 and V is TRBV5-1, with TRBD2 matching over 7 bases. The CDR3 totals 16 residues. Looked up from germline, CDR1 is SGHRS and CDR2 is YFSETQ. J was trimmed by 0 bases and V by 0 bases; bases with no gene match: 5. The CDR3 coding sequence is TGCGCCAGCAGCTTGGGCCCAGCGGGGTACCAAGAGACCCAGTACTTC. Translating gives CASSLGPAGYQETQYF.

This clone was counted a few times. The CDR3 nucleotides read TGTGCCAGCAGCCCCACCCAGGACAGGGGTTGGGAGACCCAGTACTTC. It is translated as CASSPTQDRGWETQYF. The chain links TRBV25-1 to TRBJ2-5; 9 bases fit TRBD1. V trimming: 6 bases; J trimming: 5 bases; junction bases outside the gene matches: 13. There are 16 residues in the CDR3. Germline V gives CDR1 MGHDK, CDR2 SYGVNS.

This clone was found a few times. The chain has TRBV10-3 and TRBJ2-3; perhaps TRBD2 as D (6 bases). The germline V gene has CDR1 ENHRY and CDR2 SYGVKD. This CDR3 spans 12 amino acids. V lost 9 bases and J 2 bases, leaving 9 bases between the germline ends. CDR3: CAIGGTTDTQYF. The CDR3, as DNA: TGTGCCATTGGAGGGACCACAGATACGCAGTATTTT.

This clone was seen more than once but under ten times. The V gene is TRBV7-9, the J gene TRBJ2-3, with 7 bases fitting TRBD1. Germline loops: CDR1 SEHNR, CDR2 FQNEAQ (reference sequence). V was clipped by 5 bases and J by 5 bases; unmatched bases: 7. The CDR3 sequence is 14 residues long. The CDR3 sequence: CASSPLTGEDTQYF. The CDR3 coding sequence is TGTGCCAGCAGCCCATTAACAGGGGAAGATACGCAGTATTTT.

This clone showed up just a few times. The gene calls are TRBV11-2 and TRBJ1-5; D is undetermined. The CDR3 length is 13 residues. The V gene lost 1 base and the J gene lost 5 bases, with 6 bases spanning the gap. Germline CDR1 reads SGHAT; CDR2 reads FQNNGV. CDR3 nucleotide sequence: TGTGCCAGCAGCTTAGTTTCAGATCAGCCCCAGCATTTT. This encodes CASSLVSDQPQHF.

CDR3 coding DNA: TGTGCCTACACACGGGCGGGGAACACTGAAGCTTTCTTT. Its protein product is CAYTRAGNTEAFF. The chain links TRBV30 to TRBJ1-1; D unclear. Germline values: CDR1 GTSNPN, CDR2 SVGIG (reference sequence). The CDR3 extends over 13 amino acids. The germline V and J ends were trimmed by 7 bases and 1 base, with 13 bases remaining between them. Filled out from reference TRBV30 and TRBJ1-1, the complete variable domain reads SQTIHQWPATLVQPVGSPLSLECTVEGTSNPNLYWYRQAAGRGLQLLFYSVGIGQISSEVPQNLSASRPQDRQFILSSKKLLLSDSGFYLCAYTRAGNTEAFFGQGTRLTVV.